The T cell receptor (beta chain) described here comes from a study of T cell responses to AZD1222 COVID-19 vaccine. Germline V CDR1 and CDR2: LNHDA, SQIVND (reference sequence). This CDR3 has 12 amino acids. The V gene end was trimmed by 9 bases and the J gene end by 6 bases; junction bases not matched to a gene: 7. Clones were sequenced by immunoSEQ multiplex PCR, and TCRdb holds only the in-frame ones, with some missing. The data show 100,000 or so clones, with around nine tenths seen just once and approximately 5.1% held by the top ten. The sequence was collected from an adult who received the AZD1222 COVID-19 vaccine. Sequenced here: peripheral blood, sampled 28 days after the second AZD1222 dose. The chain carries TRBV19 and TRBJ1-2; 7 nucleotides agree with TRBD1. CDR3 nucleotides: TGTGCCAGCGAGACAGGGTGGAATGGCTACACCTTC. This gives the protein CASETGWNGYTF.